A single sample gave rise to the 13 T cell receptor beta chains below, sequenced in a study of T cell changes during pregnancy in multiple sclerosis. Sequencing was performed with immunoSEQ multiplex PCR; in TCRdb, only in-frame clones are kept and a portion is missing. This table holds about 92,000 clones, under 95% found once. Material: peripheral blood, obtained in the first trimester of pregnancy. Receptors were obtained from a female donor with multiple sclerosis, enrolled in a pregnancy study.

The chain links TRBV2 to TRBJ2-3; 10 bases line up with TRBD2. The V gene end was trimmed by 6 bases and the J gene end by 4 bases; junction bases not matched to a gene: 4. This CDR3 has 14 residues. CDR1 and CDR2 from the germline V gene are SNHLY and FYNNEI. The CDR3 spells CASRGLAGADTQYF. DNA for the CDR3: TGTGCCAGCAGAGGGCTAGCGGGAGCAGATACGCAGTATTTT.

This chain joins TRBV6-1 and TRBJ2-1; 8 bases map to TRBD2. CDR3 length equals 17 residues. Germline CDR1 MNHNS, CDR2 SASEGT. The ends lost 1 base at V and 1 base at J; junction bases unmatched: 6. The CDR3 reads CASSEDLREVSYNEQFF. CDR3 bases: TGTGCCAGCAGTGAAGATCTGCGGGAGGTTTCCTACAATGAGCAGTTCTTC.

The chain employs TRBV25-1 and TRBJ2-3, with 10 bases lining up with TRBD2. J was trimmed by 6 bases and V by 7 bases; bases with no gene match: 16. This CDR3 has 17 amino acids. The germline CDR1 and CDR2 sequences are MGHDK and SYGVNS. The CDR3 DNA reads as TGTGCCAGCACTAGGGGGTGGACTAGCGGAACTGGGGATACGCAGTATTTT. It is translated as CASTRGWTSGTGDTQYF.

This clone was found a few times. The chain uses TRBV5-6 and TRBJ2-7; the D is unclear. The germline gives CDR1 SGHDT, CDR2 YYEEEE. Trimming took 0 bases from V and 7 from J, leaving 5 bases between them. The CDR3 runs 11 residues. The DNA for the CDR3 is TGTGCCAGCAGCTTGGGCGCGGAGCAGTACTTC. Protein sequence: CASSLGAEQYF.

The CDR3 sequence: CASGGVANYGYTF. CDR3 DNA: TGTGCCTCGGGCGGGGTGGCTAACTATGGCTACACCTTC. The chain has TRBV7-2 and TRBJ1-2, with D hard to call. Trimming took 11 bases from V and 0 from J, leaving 13 bases between them. Germline-derived CDR1 and CDR2 are SGHTA and FQGNSA. This CDR3 spans 13 amino acids.

The V gene is TRBV9, the J gene TRBJ1-2, with a tentative D call TRBD1 (6 bases). The CDR3 length is 13 residues. Trimming pared 6 bases from V and 1 base from J, leaving 10 bases between. Germline CDR1 is SGDLS and CDR2 is YYNGEE. CDR3 loop: CASKAGVNYGYTF. Written as DNA, the CDR3 is TGTGCCAGCAAGGCAGGGGTTAACTATGGCTACACCTTC.

The rearrangement links TRBV7-9 to TRBJ2-5, with D possibly being TRBD1 (6 bases). The CDR3 runs 13 residues. V was trimmed by 5 bases and J by 1 base, leaving 8 bases between them. Germline values: CDR1 SEHNR, CDR2 FQNEAQ (reference sequence). In DNA form, the CDR3 reads TGTGCCAGCAGCCCCAGGGGCCAAGAGACCCAGTACTTC. Its protein is CASSPRGQETQYF.

V is TRBV5-6 and J is TRBJ1-4; 8 bases map to TRBD1. In germline, CDR1 is SGHDT, CDR2 YYEEEE. V trimming: 4 bases; J trimming: 6 bases; junction bases outside the gene matches: 14. This CDR3 has 17 amino acids. CDR3 in DNA: TGTGCCAGCAGCCGCGGACAGGGACAAACCCTCGATGAAAAACTGTTTTTT. It is translated as CASSRGQGQTLDEKLFF.

This clone was observed once. V usage is TRBV4-1 and J usage is TRBJ2-5; 10 bases agree with TRBD2. There are 16 residues in the CDR3. CDR1 MGHRA and CDR2 YSYEKL come from the germline V gene. With V trimmed by 4 bases and J by 6 bases, 11 bases remained unmatched. The CDR3 spells CASSPDSGLALQTQYF. CDR3 bases: TGCGCCAGCAGCCCAGATTCGGGACTAGCGCTACAGACCCAGTACTTC.

The gene calls are TRBV6-1 and TRBJ2-4; D gene uncertain. The CDR3 loop spans 12 amino acids. CDR1 and CDR2 from the germline V gene are MNHNS and SASEGT. Trimming removed 6 bases from V and 6 bases from J, with 9 bases in between. CDR3 sequence reads: CASSLVLNIQYF. DNA of the CDR3: TGTGCCAGCAGCCTTGTTCTAAACATTCAGTACTTC.

The rearrangement uses TRBV6-5 and TRBJ2-2; D uncertain. V lost 2 bases and J 1 base, leaving 5 bases between the germline ends. CDR1 MNHEY and CDR2 SVGAGI come from the germline V gene. This CDR3 is 14 amino acids long. CDR3 in amino acids: CASSYRWNTGELFF. CDR3 bases: TGTGCCAGCAGTTACCGGTGGAACACCGGGGAGCTGTTTTTT.

V and J are TRBV7-9 and TRBJ2-1; maybe TRBD1 (6 bases). CDR1 is SEHNR and CDR2 is FQNEAQ in the germline V gene (reference sequence). This CDR3 is built from 12 residues. Between the trimmed V and J ends, which lost 1 base and 10 bases, there was a span of 8 bases. CDR3 coding DNA: TGTGCCAGCAGCTTAGGGGGGCGAGAGCAGTTCTTC. Its protein product is CASSLGGREQFF.

This rearrangement joins TRBV10-2 to TRBJ1-1; 8 bases are a match to TRBD1. The CDR3 is made up of 14 amino acids. Germline loops: CDR1 WSHSY, CDR2 SAAADI. The ends lost 8 bases at V and 3 bases at J; junction bases unmatched: 8. CDR3 nucleotides: TGCGCCAGCTTGGACAGGGCGAAGTACACTGAAGCTTTCTTT. This codes for CASLDRAKYTEAFF.